The subject of this entry is one T cell receptor (beta chain). The data originate from a study of blood T cell repertoires in COVID-19. As for the study in general: Samples of COVID-19 (acute and convalescent) were obtained from the United States, Italy and Spain.

TCRdb keeps only in-frame clones here, not all; method: immunoSEQ multiplex PCR. The profile covers about 43,000 clones, with about 90% appearing a single time and 4.5% to 5% taken by the ten largest. The clonotype originates from a human donor in a cohort sampled during active COVID-19. Input material: peripheral blood.

This CDR3 reads CASSQDHSGRHNEQFF. The DNA for the CDR3 is TGTGCCAGCAGCCAAGATCATAGCGGGAGACACAATGAGCAGTTCTTC. This chain uses TRBV14 with TRBJ2-1; TRBD2 agrees at 9 bases. Germline V gene sequence: CDR1 SGHDN, CDR2 FVKESK. The CDR3 loop spans 16 amino acids. Trimming at V came to 0 bases and at J to 5 bases, leaving 5 bases not matched to a gene. The entire variable domain, with the rest obtained from reference TRBV14 and TRBJ2-1, is as follows: EAGVTQFPSHSVIEKGQTVTLRCDPISGHDNLYWYRRVMGKEIKFLLHFVKESKQDESGMPNNRFLAERTGGTYSTLKVQPAELEDSGVYFCASSQDHSGRHNEQFFGPGTRLTVL.